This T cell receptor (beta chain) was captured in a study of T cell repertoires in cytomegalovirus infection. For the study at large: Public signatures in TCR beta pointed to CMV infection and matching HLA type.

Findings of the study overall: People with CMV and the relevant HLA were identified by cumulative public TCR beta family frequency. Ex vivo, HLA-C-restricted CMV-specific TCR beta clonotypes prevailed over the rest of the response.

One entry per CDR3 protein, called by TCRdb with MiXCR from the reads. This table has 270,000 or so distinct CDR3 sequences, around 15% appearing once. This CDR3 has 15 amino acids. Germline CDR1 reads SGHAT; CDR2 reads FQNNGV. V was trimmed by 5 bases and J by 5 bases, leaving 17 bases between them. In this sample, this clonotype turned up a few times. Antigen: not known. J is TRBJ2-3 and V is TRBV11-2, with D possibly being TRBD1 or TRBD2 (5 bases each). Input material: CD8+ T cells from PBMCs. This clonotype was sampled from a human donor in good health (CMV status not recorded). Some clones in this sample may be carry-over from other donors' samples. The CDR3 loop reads CASSRTGTSEDTQYF. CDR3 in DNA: TGTGCCAGCAGCCGAACCGGGACCTCGGAAGATACGCAGTATTTT.